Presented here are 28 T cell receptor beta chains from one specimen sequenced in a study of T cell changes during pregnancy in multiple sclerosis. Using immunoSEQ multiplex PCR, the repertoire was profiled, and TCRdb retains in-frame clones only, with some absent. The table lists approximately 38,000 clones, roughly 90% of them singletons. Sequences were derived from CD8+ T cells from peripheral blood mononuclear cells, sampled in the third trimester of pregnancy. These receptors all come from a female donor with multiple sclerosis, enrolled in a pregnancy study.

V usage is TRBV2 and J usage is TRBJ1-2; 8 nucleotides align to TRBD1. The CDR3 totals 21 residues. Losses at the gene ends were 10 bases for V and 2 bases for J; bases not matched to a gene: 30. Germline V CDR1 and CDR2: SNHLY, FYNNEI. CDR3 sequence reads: CANPWADRDKDSNRGNYGYTF. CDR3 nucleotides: TGTGCCAACCCCTGGGCGGACAGGGATAAGGATAGCAACAGGGGAAACTATGGCTACACCTTC.

This CDR3 is CASSVRRDRVMNEQFF. Written as DNA, the CDR3 is TGTGCCAGCAGCGTCAGGAGGGACAGGGTTATGAATGAGCAGTTCTTC. The rearrangement links TRBV9 to TRBJ2-1; 9 bases fit TRBD1. V gave up 2 bases and J gave up 7 bases; unmatched junction bases: 10. The length of the CDR3 is 16 residues. Germline V gene lookup returns CDR1 SGDLS and CDR2 YYNGEE.

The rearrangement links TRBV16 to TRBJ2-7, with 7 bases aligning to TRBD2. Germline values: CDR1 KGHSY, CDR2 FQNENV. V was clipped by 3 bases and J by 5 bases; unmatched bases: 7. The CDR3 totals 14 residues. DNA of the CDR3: TGTGCCAGCAGCCACCGGCTAGCGGATGACGAGCAGTACTTC. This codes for CASSHRLADDEQYF.

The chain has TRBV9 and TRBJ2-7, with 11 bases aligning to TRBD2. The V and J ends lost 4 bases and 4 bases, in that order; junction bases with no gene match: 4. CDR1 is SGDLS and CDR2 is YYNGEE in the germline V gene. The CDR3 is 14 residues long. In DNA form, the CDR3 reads TGTGCCAGCAGCCCTAGCGGGAGGTGGTACGAGCAGTACTTC. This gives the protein CASSPSGRWYEQYF. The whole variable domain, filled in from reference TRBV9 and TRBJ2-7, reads DSGVTQTPKHLITATGQRVTLRCSPRSGDLSVYWYQQSLDQGLQFLIQYYNGEERAKGNILERFSAQQFPDLHSELNLSSLELGDSALYFCASSPSGRWYEQYFGPGTRLTVT.

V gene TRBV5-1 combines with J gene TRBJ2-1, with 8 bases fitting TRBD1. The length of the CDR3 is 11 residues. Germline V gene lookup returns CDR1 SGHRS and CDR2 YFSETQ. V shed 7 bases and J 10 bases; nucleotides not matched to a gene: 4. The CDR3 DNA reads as TGCGCCAGCCGACAGGGGAACGAGCAGTTCTTC. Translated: CASRQGNEQFF.

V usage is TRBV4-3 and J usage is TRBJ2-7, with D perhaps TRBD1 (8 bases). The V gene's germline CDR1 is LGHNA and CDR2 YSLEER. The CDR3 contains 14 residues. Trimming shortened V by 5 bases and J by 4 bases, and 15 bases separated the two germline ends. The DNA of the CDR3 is TGCGCCAGCAGCTTCGGACAGGGAGGGTACGAGCAGTACTTC. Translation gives CASSFGQGGYEQYF.

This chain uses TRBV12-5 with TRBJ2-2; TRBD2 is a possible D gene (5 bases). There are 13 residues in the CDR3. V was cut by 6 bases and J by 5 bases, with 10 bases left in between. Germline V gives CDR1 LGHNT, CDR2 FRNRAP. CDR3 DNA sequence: TGTGCTAGTGGCTATGGGGAGACCGGGGAGCTGTTTTTT. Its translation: CASGYGETGELFF. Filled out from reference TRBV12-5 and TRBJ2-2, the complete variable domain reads DARVTQTPRHKVTEMGQEVTMRCQPILGHNTVFWYRQTMMQGLELLAYFRNRAPLDDSGMPKDRFSAEMPDATLATLKIQPSEPRDSAVYFCASGYGETGELFFGEGSRLTVL.

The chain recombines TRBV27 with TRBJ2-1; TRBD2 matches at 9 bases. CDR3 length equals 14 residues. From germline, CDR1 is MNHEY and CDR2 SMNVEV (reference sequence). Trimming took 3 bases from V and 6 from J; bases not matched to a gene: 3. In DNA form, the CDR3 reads TGTGCCAGCAGTTTGAGCGGGAGGACCAATGAGCAGTTCTTC. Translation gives CASSLSGRTNEQFF.

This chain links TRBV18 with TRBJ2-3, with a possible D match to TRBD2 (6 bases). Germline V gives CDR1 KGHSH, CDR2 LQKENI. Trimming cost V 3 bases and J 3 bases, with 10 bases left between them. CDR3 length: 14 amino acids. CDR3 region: CASSPTDYTDTQYF. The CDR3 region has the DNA TGTGCCAGCTCACCTACGGACTATACAGATACGCAGTATTTT.

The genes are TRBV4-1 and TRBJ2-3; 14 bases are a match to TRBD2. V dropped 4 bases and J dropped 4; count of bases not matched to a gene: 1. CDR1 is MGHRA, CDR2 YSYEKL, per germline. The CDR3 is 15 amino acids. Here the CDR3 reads CASSRGLAGADTQYF. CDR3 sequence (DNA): TGCGCCAGCAGCCGGGGACTAGCGGGAGCAGATACGCAGTATTTT.

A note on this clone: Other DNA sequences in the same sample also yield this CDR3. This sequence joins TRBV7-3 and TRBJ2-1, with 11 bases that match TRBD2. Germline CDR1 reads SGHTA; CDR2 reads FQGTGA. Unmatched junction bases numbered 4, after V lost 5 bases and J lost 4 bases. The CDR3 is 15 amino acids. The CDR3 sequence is CASSLLAGAYNEQFF. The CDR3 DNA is TGTGCCAGCAGCCTACTAGCGGGAGCTTACAATGAGCAGTTCTTC.

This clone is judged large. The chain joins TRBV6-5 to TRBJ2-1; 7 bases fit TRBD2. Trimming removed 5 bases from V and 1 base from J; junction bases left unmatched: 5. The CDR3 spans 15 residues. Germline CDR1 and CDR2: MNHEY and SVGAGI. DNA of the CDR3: TGTGCCAGCAGTCCCTCAGCGGGATCCTACAATGAGCAGTTCTTC. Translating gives CASSPSAGSYNEQFF.

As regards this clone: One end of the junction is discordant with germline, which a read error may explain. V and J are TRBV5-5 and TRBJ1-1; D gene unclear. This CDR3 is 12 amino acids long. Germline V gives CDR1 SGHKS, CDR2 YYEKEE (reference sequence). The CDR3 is CASSLAETETFF. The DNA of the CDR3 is TGTGCCAGCAGCTTGGCAGAGACTGAAACTTTCTTT.

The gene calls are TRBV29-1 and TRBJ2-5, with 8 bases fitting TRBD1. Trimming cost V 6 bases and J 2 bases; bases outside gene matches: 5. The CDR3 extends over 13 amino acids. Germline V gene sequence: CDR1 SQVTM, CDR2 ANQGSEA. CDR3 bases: TGCAGCGTCACGGACAGGGCTCAAGAGACCCAGTACTTC. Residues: CSVTDRAQETQYF.

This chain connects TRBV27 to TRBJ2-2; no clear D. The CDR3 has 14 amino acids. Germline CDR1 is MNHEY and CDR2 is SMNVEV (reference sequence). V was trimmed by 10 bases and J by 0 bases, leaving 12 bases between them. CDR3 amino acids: CATPHAANTGELFF. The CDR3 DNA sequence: TGTGCCACCCCCCACGCAGCGAACACCGGGGAGCTGTTTTTT.

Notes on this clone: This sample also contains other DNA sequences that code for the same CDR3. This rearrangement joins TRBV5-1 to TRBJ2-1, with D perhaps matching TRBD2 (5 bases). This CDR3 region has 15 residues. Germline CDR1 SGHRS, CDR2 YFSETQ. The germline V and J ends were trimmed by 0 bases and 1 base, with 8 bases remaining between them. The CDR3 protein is CASSLAGNSYNEQFF. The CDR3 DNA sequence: TGCGCCAGCAGCTTGGCGGGGAATTCCTACAATGAGCAGTTCTTC.

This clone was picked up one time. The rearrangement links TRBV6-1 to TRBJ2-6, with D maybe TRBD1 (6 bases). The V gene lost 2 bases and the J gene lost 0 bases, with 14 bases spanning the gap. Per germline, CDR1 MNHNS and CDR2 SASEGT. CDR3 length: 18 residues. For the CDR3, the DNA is TGTGCCAGCAGTGAATCAGACAGGATGATCTCTGGGGCCAACGTCCTGACTTTC. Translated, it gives CASSESDRMISGANVLTF.

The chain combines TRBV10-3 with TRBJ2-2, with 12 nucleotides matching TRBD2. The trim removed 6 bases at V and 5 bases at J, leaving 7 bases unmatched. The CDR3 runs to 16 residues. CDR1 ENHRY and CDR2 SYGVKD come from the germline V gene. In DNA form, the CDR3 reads TGTGCCATCAGGCCCATACTAGCGGGAGGAACCGGGGAGCTGTTTTTT. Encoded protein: CAIRPILAGGTGELFF.

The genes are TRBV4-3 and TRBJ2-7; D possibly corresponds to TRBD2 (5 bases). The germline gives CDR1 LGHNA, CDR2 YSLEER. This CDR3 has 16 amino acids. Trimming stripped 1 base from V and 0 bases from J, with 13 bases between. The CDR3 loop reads CASSQGVGDGSYEQYF. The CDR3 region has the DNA TGCGCCAGCAGCCAAGGGGTGGGAGACGGCTCCTACGAGCAGTACTTC.

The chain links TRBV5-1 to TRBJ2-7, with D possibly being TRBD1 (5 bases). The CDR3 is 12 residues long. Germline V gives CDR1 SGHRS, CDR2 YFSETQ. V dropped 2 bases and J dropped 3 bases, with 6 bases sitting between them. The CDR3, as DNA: TGCGCCAGCAGCTTTACAGGCTACGAGCAGTACTTC. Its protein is CASSFTGYEQYF.

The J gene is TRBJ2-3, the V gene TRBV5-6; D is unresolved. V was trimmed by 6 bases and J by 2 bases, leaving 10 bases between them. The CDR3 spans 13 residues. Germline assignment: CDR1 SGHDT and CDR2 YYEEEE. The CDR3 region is CASNLRNTDTQYF. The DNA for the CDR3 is TGTGCCAGCAACCTACGAAACACAGATACGCAGTATTTT.

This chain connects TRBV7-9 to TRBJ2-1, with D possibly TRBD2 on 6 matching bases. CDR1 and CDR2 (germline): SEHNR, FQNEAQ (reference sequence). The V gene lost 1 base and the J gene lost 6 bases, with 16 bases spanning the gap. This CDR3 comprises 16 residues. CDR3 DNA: TGTGCCAGCAGCTTAGGTAGCGGTCCAAGGGGCAATGAGCAGTTCTTC. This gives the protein CASSLGSGPRGNEQFF.

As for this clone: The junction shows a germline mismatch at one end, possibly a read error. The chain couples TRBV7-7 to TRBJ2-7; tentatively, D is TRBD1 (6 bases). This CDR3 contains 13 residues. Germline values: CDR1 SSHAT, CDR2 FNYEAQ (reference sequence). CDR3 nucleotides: TGTGCTAGCAGCTCCGGACAGAGCTACGAGCAGTACTTC. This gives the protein CASSSGQSYEQYF.

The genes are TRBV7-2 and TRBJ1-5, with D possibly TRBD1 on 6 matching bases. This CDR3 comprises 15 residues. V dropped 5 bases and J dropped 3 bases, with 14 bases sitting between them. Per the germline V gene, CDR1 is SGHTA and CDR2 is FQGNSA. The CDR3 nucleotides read TGTGCCAGCAGCGGGGGGGGGCACCACAATCAGCCCCAGCATTTT. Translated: CASSGGGHHNQPQHF. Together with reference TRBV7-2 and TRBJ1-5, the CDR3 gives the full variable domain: GAGVSQSPSNKVTEKGKDVELRCDPISGHTALYWYRQSLGQGLEFLIYFQGNSAPDKSGLPSDRFSAERTGGSVSTLTIQRTQQEDSAVYLCASSGGGHHNQPQHFGDGTRLSIL.

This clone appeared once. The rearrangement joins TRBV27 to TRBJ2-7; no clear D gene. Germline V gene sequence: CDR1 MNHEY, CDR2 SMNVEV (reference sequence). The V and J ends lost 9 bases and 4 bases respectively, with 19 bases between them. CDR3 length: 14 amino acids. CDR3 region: CASGRGATTYEQYF. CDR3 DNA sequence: TGTGCCAGTGGGCGTGGCGCCACCACTTACGAGCAGTACTTC.

The CDR3: CASSLQGNEQYF. CDR3 bases: TGTGCCAGCAGCTTGCAGGGTAACGAGCAGTACTTC. The chain carries TRBV7-9 and TRBJ2-7; possibly TRBD1 for D (5 bases). Germline V gene sequence: CDR1 SEHNR, CDR2 FQNEAQ (reference sequence). This CDR3 has 12 residues. Trimming removed 3 bases from V and 5 bases from J, with 8 bases in between.

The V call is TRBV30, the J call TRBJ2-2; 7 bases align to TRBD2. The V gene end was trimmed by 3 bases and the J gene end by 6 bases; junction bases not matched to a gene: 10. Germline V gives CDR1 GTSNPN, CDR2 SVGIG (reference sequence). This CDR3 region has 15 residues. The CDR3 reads CAWRLSGLLPGELFF. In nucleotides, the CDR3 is TGTGCCTGGAGGCTCTCGGGACTACTCCCCGGGGAGCTGTTTTTT. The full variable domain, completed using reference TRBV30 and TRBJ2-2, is SQTIHQWPATLVQPVGSPLSLECTVEGTSNPNLYWYRQAAGRGLQLLFYSVGIGQISSEVPQNLSASRPQDRQFILSSKKLLLSDSGFYLCAWRLSGLLPGELFFGEGSRLTVL.

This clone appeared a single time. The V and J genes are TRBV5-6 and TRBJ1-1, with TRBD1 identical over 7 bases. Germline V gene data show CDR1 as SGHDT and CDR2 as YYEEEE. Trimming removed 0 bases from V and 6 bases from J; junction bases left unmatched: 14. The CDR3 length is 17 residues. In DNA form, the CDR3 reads TGTGCCAGCAGCTTGGAATGGACAGGCCAAAGGGAGGCTGAAGCTTTCTTT. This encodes CASSLEWTGQREAEAFF.